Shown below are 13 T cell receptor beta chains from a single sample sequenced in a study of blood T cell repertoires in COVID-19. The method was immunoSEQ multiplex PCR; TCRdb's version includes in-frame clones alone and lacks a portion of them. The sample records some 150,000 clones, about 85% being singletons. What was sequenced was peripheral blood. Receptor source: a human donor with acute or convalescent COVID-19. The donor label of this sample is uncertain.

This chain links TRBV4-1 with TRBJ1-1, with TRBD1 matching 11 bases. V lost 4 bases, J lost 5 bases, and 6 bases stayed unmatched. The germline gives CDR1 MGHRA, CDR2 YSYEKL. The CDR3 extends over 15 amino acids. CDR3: CASSPRTGGLTEAFF. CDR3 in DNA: TGCGCCAGCAGCCCGAGGACAGGGGGCTTAACTGAAGCTTTCTTT.

The CDR3 protein is CASRQGTNYGYTF. Written as DNA, the CDR3 is TGTGCCAGCAGACAGGGTACTAACTATGGCTACACCTTC. This chain links TRBV6-5 with TRBJ1-2, with TRBD1 as a possible D gene (6 bases). Trimming left V 6 bases short and J 0 bases short, with 8 bases between. Germline V gene sequence: CDR1 MNHEY, CDR2 SVGAGI. The CDR3 is made up of 13 amino acids.

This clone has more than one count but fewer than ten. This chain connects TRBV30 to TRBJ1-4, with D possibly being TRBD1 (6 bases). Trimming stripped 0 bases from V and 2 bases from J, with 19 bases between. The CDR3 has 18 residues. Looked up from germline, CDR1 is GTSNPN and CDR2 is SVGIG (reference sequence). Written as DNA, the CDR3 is TGTGCCTGGAGTGTAGGACAGACTTTTGGTAGGACTAATGAAAAACTGTTTTTT. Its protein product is CAWSVGQTFGRTNEKLFF.

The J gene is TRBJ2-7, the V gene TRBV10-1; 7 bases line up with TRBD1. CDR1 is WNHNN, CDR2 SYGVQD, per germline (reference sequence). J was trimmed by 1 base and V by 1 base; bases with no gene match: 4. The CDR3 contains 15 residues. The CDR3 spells CASSEFRQGSYEQYV. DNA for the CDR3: TGCGCCAGCAGTGAGTTCCGACAGGGTTCCTACGAGCAGTACGTC.

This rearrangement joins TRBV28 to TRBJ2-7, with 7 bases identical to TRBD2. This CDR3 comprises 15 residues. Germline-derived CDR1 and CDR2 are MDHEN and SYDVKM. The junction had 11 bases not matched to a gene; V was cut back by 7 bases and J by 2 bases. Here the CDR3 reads CASTNSGGPPYEQYF. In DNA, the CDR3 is TGTGCCAGCACTAACTCGGGGGGACCCCCCTACGAGCAGTACTTC.

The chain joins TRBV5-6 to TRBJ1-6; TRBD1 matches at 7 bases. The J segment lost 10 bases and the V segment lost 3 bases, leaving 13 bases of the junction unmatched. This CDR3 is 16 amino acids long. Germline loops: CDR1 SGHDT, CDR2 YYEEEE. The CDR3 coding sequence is TGTGCCAGCAGCTCCATTAGACAGGGAGGTCGGTCACCCCTCCACTTT. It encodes CASSSIRQGGRSPLHF.

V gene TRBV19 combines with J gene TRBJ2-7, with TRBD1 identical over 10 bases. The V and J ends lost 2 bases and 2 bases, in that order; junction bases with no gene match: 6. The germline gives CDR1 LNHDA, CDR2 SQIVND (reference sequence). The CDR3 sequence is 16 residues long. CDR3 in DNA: TGTGCCAGTAGTATACCCCACGACAGGGGGCCCTACGAGCAGTACGTC. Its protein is CASSIPHDRGPYEQYV.

The CDR3, as DNA: TGTGCCAGCAGTTTAATCCGGGGGGGCTCCTACAATGAGCAGTTCTTC. Protein product: CASSLIRGGSYNEQFF. The rearrangement uses TRBV28 and TRBJ2-1; TRBD2 matches at 8 bases. V lost 2 bases to trimming and J lost 0 bases; unmatched junction nucleotides: 3. This CDR3 region has 16 residues. Germline V lookup: CDR1 MDHEN, CDR2 SYDVKM.

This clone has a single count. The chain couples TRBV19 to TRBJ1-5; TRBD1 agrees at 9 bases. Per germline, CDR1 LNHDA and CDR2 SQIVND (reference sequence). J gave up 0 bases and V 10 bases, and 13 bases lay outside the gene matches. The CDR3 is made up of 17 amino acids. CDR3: CATFDRGIEYSNQPQHF. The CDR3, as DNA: TGTGCCACCTTCGACAGGGGGATCGAATATAGCAATCAGCCCCAGCATTTT. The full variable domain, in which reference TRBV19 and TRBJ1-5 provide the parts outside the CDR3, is DGGITQSPKYLFRKEGQNVTLSCEQNLNHDAMYWYRQDPGQGLRLIYYSQIVNDFQKGDIAEGYSVSREKKESFPLTVTSAQKNPTAFYLCATFDRGIEYSNQPQHFGDGTRLSIL.

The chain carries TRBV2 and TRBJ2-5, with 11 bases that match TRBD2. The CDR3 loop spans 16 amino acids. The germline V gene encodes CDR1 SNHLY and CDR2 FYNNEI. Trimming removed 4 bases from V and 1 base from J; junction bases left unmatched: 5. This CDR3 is CASSATGLAAQETQYF. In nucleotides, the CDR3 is TGTGCCAGCAGTGCGACGGGACTAGCGGCCCAAGAGACCCAGTACTTC.

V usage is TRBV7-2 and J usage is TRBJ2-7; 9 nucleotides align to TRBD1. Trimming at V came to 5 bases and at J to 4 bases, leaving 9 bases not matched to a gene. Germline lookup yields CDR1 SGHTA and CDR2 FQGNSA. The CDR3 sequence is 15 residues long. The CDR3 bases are TGTGCCAGCAGCCCTAGTGGACAGGGGATTTACGAGCAGTACTTC. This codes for CASSPSGQGIYEQYF.

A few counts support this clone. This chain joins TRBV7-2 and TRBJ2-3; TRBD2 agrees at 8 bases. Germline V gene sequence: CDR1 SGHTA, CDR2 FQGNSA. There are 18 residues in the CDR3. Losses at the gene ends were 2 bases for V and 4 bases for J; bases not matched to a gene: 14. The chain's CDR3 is CASSLSYGGSGISDTQYF. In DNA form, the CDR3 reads TGTGCCAGCAGCTTAAGTTATGGGGGTAGCGGGATCTCAGATACGCAGTATTTT.

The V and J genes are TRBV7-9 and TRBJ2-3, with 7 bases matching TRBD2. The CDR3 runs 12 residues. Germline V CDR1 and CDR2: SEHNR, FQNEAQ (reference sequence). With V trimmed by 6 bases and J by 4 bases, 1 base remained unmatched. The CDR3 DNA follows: TGTGCCAGCAGGGGGGGGGCAGATACGCAGTATTTT. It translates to CASRGGADTQYF.